This paragraph covers one T cell receptor (beta chain) sequence. Its antigen is currently unknown. This sample stems from a study of cytomegalovirus exposure and HLA in healthy donors. Germline V gene data show CDR1 as MGHRA and CDR2 as YSYEKL. The length of the CDR3 is 15 residues. The ends lost 11 bases at V and 8 bases at J; junction bases unmatched: 13. Primers included in the PCR were 60 Vbeta and 13 Jbeta primers. Produced via immunoSEQ multiplex PCR; TCRdb's table is partial and in-frame only. The table includes roughly 140,000 clones, roughly three quarters detected once. Notes on the study in general: Researchers left out some V segments, among them TRBV6-2 and TRBV6-3, as indistinguishable. Most TCR sequences showed up rarely, but some public TCRs showed up in many donors. The sole available immune exposure information was CMV serostatus.

The source is a woman aged 50 to 60 in good health and CMV-seronegative. This sequence joins TRBV4-1 and TRBJ2-1, with 12 nucleotides matching TRBD1. The sequencing sample was made of PBMCs. The CDR3 reads CAHSRGQGAVYEQFF. The CDR3 nucleotides are TGCGCCCACAGCAGGGGACAGGGGGCTGTGTATGAGCAGTTCTTC.